The clone carrying this TCR beta chain was recorded a few times. Its target is not known. This sample was included in a study of human T cells and chemical hapten exposure. Noted time point: patch test 2, 6 weeks after DPC sensitization. Specified treatment: therapeutic diphenylcyclopropenone sensitization with weekly scalp DPC. Blood, whole and unfractionated, served as the source for total RNA extraction. Findings and caveats of the study: Donors were affected by alopecia, so their immune reaction might vary from that of healthy individuals. High-frequency TCRs, those above 1 in 1000, stayed the same after DPC sensitization. While controls formed fewer of them, expanded TCRs formed significantly more large CDR3 similarity clusters.

Unique molecular identifiers were affixed to discrete cDNA molecules within the library. In TCRdb, the RACE reads were re-called with MiXCR into one record per CDR3 protein. The sample shows 40,000 or so distinct CDR3 sequences, approximately 9.7% of them seen only once. The CDR3 loop spans 22 amino acids. V was pared by 3 bases and J by 0 bases, with 21 bases of the junction left unmatched. The rearrangement links TRBV12-3 or TRBV12-4 to TRBJ2-1, with 9 bases identical to TRBD2. The clonotype was recovered from a woman younger than 45 with alopecia areata. Some clones in this sample may be carry-over from other donors' samples. The material was whole blood, obtained in connection with sensitization to the hapten diphenylcyclopropenone (DPC). The CDR3 DNA reads TGTGCCAGCAGTTTCTCTGGTACAGCGGGGGGCCTAACCTCGAGCTCCTACAATGAGCAGTTCTTC. It is translated as CASSFSGTAGGLTSSSYNEQFF.